What follows are 24 T cell receptor beta chains derived from one specimen sequenced in a study of long-term antiretroviral therapy in people with HIV. It was version v3.0 of the immunoSEQ assay that was run at survey level. Measured with immunoSEQ multiplex PCR; TCRdb has only the in-frame clones, and not every one. The sample consists of about 18,000 clones, 90% to 95% of them appearing once. The sample in question was unsorted PBMCs, obtained 3 years after starting antiretroviral therapy. These TCRs come from a man aged 50-59 years with HIV.

V is TRBV7-9 and J is TRBJ2-7; D ambiguous. Trimming removed 1 base at V and 0 bases at J, with 10 bases between. CDR3 length: 15 residues. CDR1 is SEHNR and CDR2 is FQNEAQ in the germline V gene (reference sequence). The CDR3 reads CASSLDTASSYEQYF. CDR3 DNA sequence: TGTGCCAGCAGCTTAGATACTGCTAGCTCCTACGAGCAGTACTTC.

This chain uses TRBV6-5 with TRBJ1-2; perhaps TRBD1 as D (6 bases). CDR3 length: 13 residues. Trimming stripped 4 bases from V and 5 bases from J, with 11 bases between. CDR1 MNHEY and CDR2 SVGAGI come from the germline V gene. CDR3 region: CASSSGGAYGYTF. CDR3 DNA sequence: TGTGCCAGCAGTTCGGGGGGCGCATATGGCTACACCTTC.

This chain's CDR3 is CAWSVGGGELFF. CDR3 DNA sequence: TGTGCCTGGAGTGTAGGGGGCGGGGAGCTGTTTTTT. This chain connects TRBV30 to TRBJ2-2; possibly TRBD1 for D (6 bases). The CDR3 runs to 12 residues. Germline V gives CDR1 GTSNPN, CDR2 SVGIG (reference sequence). Deletions cut 0 bases from V and 7 bases from J, with 6 bases between.

The chain couples TRBV19 to TRBJ2-3; 9 bases align to TRBD2. CDR1 is LNHDA and CDR2 is SQIVND in the germline V gene (reference sequence). CDR3 length: 17 residues. The trim removed 5 bases at V and 0 bases at J, leaving 9 bases unmatched. The CDR3 region has the DNA TGTGCCAGTAGTTTTCTAGCGGGGCGGTCTAGCACAGATACGCAGTATTTT. Translation gives CASSFLAGRSSTDTQYF.

V gene TRBV5-4 combines with J gene TRBJ2-3, with TRBD2 matching 9 bases. V trimming: 2 bases; J trimming: 5 bases; junction bases outside the gene matches: 15. This CDR3 is 18 amino acids long. The germline CDR1 and CDR2 sequences are SGHNT and YYREEE (reference sequence). CDR3: CASSFGQLAGAAGDTQYF. The DNA for the CDR3 is TGTGCCAGCAGCTTTGGGCAATTAGCGGGGGCCGCGGGAGATACGCAGTATTTT.

V usage is TRBV10-3 and J usage is TRBJ1-4; D remains unclear. With 4 bases removed from V and 1 base from J, the gap between germline ends came to 7 bases. Germline lookup yields CDR1 ENHRY and CDR2 SYGVKD. The CDR3 is 14 residues long. The CDR3 region is CAISGTETNEKLFF. The CDR3 DNA follows: TGTGCCATCAGTGGAACGGAAACTAATGAAAAACTGTTTTTT.

In nucleotides, the CDR3 is TGTGCCAGCAGGCCCTATGAGGGGAGCACAGATACGCAGTATTTT. This gives the protein CASRPYEGSTDTQYF. The chain combines TRBV6-5 with TRBJ2-3; D may correspond to TRBD1 or TRBD2 (5 bases each). The V gene's germline CDR1 is MNHEY and CDR2 SVGAGI. The CDR3 consists of 15 residues. V dropped 6 bases and J dropped 0 bases, with 13 bases sitting between them.

The J gene is TRBJ2-7, the V gene TRBV19, with 7 bases aligning to TRBD1. The CDR3 totals 15 residues. Germline values: CDR1 LNHDA, CDR2 SQIVND (reference sequence). The junction had 5 bases not matched to a gene; V was cut back by 3 bases and J by 0 bases. CDR3 region: CASSIRRGTSYEQYF. The CDR3 nucleotides read TGTGCCAGTAGTATCCGCAGGGGGACCTCCTACGAGCAGTACTTC.

The chain couples TRBV6-5 to TRBJ1-1; D unclear. Germline lookup yields CDR1 MNHEY and CDR2 SVGAGI. The ends were cut back, 1 base at V and 4 bases at J, with 10 bases in the middle. The CDR3 runs 14 residues. CDR3 sequence reads: CASSYFREGTEAFF. CDR3 nucleotides: TGTGCCAGCAGTTACTTCAGAGAGGGCACTGAAGCTTTCTTT.

V gene TRBV19 combines with J gene TRBJ2-7; a weak D match, TRBD1 (6 bases). This CDR3 contains 15 residues. Germline loops: CDR1 LNHDA, CDR2 SQIVND (reference sequence). V lost 2 bases and J lost 1, with 12 bases in between. CDR3: CASSISGQSSYEQYF. CDR3 nucleotide sequence: TGTGCCAGTAGTATATCAGGACAGTCGTCCTACGAGCAGTACTTC.

The chain carries TRBV6-1 and TRBJ2-7; D may be TRBD1 (6 bases). This CDR3 contains 13 residues. V was pared by 6 bases and J by 4 bases, with 13 bases between. Per germline, CDR1 MNHNS and CDR2 SASEGT. In nucleotides, the CDR3 is TGTGCCAGCAGAAGTAGGGGGTTGTACGAGCAGTACTTC. Its translation is CASRSRGLYEQYF.

The chain combines TRBV27 with TRBJ2-3; 9 bases are a match to TRBD2. Germline V gene sequence: CDR1 MNHEY, CDR2 SMNVEV (reference sequence). The CDR3 length is 16 residues. V lost 6 bases and J lost 5; bases outside the gene matches: 12. CDR3 residues: CASSPLGGGARDTQYF. Written as DNA, the CDR3 is TGTGCCAGCAGCCCATTGGGCGGGGGGGCCCGAGATACGCAGTATTTT.

This CDR3 is CASSLGGAAADTQYF. The CDR3 DNA reads as TGCGCCAGCAGCTTGGGTGGGGCCGCGGCAGATACGCAGTATTTT. The genes are TRBV5-1 and TRBJ2-3, with D maybe TRBD1 (5 bases). There are 15 residues in the CDR3. Germline CDR1 reads SGHRS; CDR2 reads YFSETQ. Trimming pared 0 bases from V and 4 bases from J, leaving 12 bases between.

A single count supports this clone. The chain has TRBV6-5 and TRBJ1-5; no reliable D call. Germline lookup yields CDR1 MNHEY and CDR2 SVGAGI. This CDR3 is 15 amino acids long. Trimming removed 5 bases from V and 1 base from J, with 12 bases in between. The CDR3 nucleotides read TGTGCCAGCAGTCCCATCGGTGGGAGCAATCAGCCCCAGCATTTT. This sequence encodes CASSPIGGSNQPQHF.

The V and J genes are TRBV7-3 and TRBJ2-3; TRBD2 agrees at 9 bases. Germline V CDR1 and CDR2: SGHTA, FQGTGA. The CDR3 totals 16 residues. V was pared by 1 base and J by 1 base, with 3 bases of the junction left unmatched. CDR3 bases: TGTGCCAGCAGCTTAAATCTAGCGGGGCGCACAGATACGCAGTATTTT. Its protein product is CASSLNLAGRTDTQYF.

The chain employs TRBV9 and TRBJ1-4; 9 nucleotides align to TRBD1. In germline, CDR1 is SGDLS, CDR2 YYNGEE. The ends lost 3 bases at V and 6 bases at J; junction bases unmatched: 6. The CDR3 has 15 residues. CDR3 sequence (DNA): TGTGCCAGCAGCGACGTGACAGGGGGGGATGAAAAACTGTTTTTT. It translates to CASSDVTGGDEKLFF.

This chain uses TRBV18 with TRBJ1-5; a possible D gene is TRBD1 (6 bases). Trimming stripped 4 bases from V and 4 bases from J, with 17 bases between. Germline V gene lookup returns CDR1 KGHSH and CDR2 LQKENI. The CDR3 contains 16 residues. The CDR3 sequence: CASSLERGDWNQPQHF. CDR3 sequence (DNA): TGTGCCAGCTCACTCGAAAGGGGGGATTGGAATCAGCCCCAGCATTTT.

J is TRBJ1-3 and V is TRBV29-1, with D unclear. The CDR3 has 13 amino acids. V gave up 1 base and J gave up 4 bases, with 8 bases separating them. Per the germline V gene, CDR1 is SQVTM and CDR2 is ANQGSEA. The CDR3 nucleotides read TGCAGCGTTGAAGCGTCCGAAGGAAACACCATATATTTT. Protein sequence: CSVEASEGNTIYF.

The rearrangement links TRBV10-2 to TRBJ2-7; 7 bases align to TRBD1. CDR1 and CDR2 (germline): WSHSY, SAAADI. V trimming: 7 bases; J trimming: 0 bases; junction bases outside the gene matches: 9. The CDR3 runs to 15 residues. Here the CDR3 reads CASNSDRESSYEQYF. The CDR3 DNA follows: TGCGCCAGCAACAGCGACAGGGAGAGCTCCTACGAGCAGTACTTC.

The chain has TRBV29-1 and TRBJ1-1, with D maybe TRBD1 (6 bases). With 7 bases removed from V and 2 bases from J, the gap between germline ends came to 11 bases. The CDR3 consists of 12 residues. The V gene's germline CDR1 is SQVTM and CDR2 ANQGSEA. The CDR3: CSATGLNTEAFF. Here the CDR3 DNA reads TGCAGCGCAACAGGGTTAAACACTGAAGCTTTCTTT.

J is TRBJ1-2 and V is TRBV27; 8 bases match TRBD1. Unmatched junction bases numbered 7, after V lost 6 bases and J lost 4 bases. CDR3 length equals 14 residues. Germline V gene sequence: CDR1 MNHEY, CDR2 SMNVEV (reference sequence). CDR3 bases: TGTGCCAGCAGCCTATCAGGGGGCCTCTATGGCTACACCTTC. Residues: CASSLSGGLYGYTF.

The J gene is TRBJ2-2, the V gene TRBV5-1; D gene uncertain. CDR3 length equals 15 residues. Germline lookup yields CDR1 SGHRS and CDR2 YFSETQ. Trimming left V 0 bases short and J 0 bases short, with 6 bases between. CDR3 sequence reads: CASSLATANTGELFF. The CDR3 DNA reads TGCGCCAGCAGCTTGGCCACAGCGAACACCGGGGAGCTGTTTTTT.

The V gene is TRBV4-2, the J gene TRBJ1-1, with 7 bases identical to TRBD1. V gave up 6 bases and J gave up 2 bases; unmatched junction bases: 6. Germline V gene lookup returns CDR1 LGHNA and CDR2 YNFKEQ. The length of the CDR3 is 14 residues. In DNA, the CDR3 is TGTGCCAGCAGTTCGGACAGGATTAACACTGAAGCTTTCTTT. It translates to CASSSDRINTEAFF.

CDR3 in amino acids: CASRRGGVNEQFF. Here the CDR3 DNA reads TGTGCCAGCAGAAGAGGAGGGGTCAATGAGCAGTTCTTC. This chain links TRBV28 with TRBJ2-1, with D maybe TRBD2 (6 bases). The CDR3 extends over 13 amino acids. Germline V lookup: CDR1 MDHEN, CDR2 SYDVKM. Trimming removed 6 bases from V and 6 bases from J, with 12 bases in between.